Listed here are 15 T cell receptor beta chains from one sample, sequenced in a study of cytomegalovirus exposure and HLA in healthy donors. The PCR made use of 60 Vbeta and 13 Jbeta primers. Assay: immunoSEQ multiplex PCR; the TCRdb copy retains only in-frame clones and omits some. The sample lists about 110,000 clones, approximately 79% occurring once. The sample consisted of PBMCs. All receptors come from a man younger than 35 in good health and CMV-seronegative.

The chain employs TRBV5-1 and TRBJ1-4, with TRBD1 identical over 8 bases. The germline gives CDR1 SGHRS, CDR2 YFSETQ. The CDR3 spans 15 residues. J was trimmed by 7 bases and V by 3 bases; bases with no gene match: 8. The CDR3: CASSSSGGRGEKLFF. The CDR3 DNA sequence: TGCGCCAGCAGCTCCTCAGGGGGCAGGGGTGAAAAACTGTTTTTT.

The genes are TRBV5-6 and TRBJ2-7; D unresolved. V was cut by 1 base and J by 2 bases, with 7 bases left in between. This CDR3 contains 13 residues. CDR1 SGHDT and CDR2 YYEEEE come from the germline V gene. This CDR3 reads CASSLSIAYEQYF. The DNA for the CDR3 is TGTGCCAGCAGCTTGTCGATAGCCTACGAGCAGTACTTC. The variable domain in full, completed from reference TRBV5-6 and TRBJ2-7, reads DAGVTQSPTHLIKTRGQQVTLRCSPKSGHDTVSWYQQALGQGPQFIFQYYEEEERQRGNFPDRFSGHQFPNYSSELNVNALLLGDSALYLCASSLSIAYEQYFGPGTRLTVT.

This sequence joins TRBV9 and TRBJ1-1; D perhaps matches TRBD1 (6 bases). In germline, CDR1 is SGDLS, CDR2 YYNGEE. Trimming pared 2 bases from V and 1 base from J, leaving 12 bases between. CDR3 size: 15 residues. CDR3 nucleotides: TGTGCCAGCAGCGTCCATGGGGGGGCGAACACTGAAGCTTTCTTT. Amino acid sequence: CASSVHGGANTEAFF.

Only a few counts were recorded for this clone. This chain joins TRBV4-1 and TRBJ1-1; the match to TRBD1 covers 10 bases. CDR1 is MGHRA and CDR2 is YSYEKL in the germline V gene. The CDR3 length is 14 residues. V gave up 4 bases and J gave up 6 bases; unmatched junction bases: 5. The CDR3 bases are TGCGCCAGCAGCCCGGGACAGGGGAGATCTGAAGCTTTCTTT. Encoded protein: CASSPGQGRSEAFF.

The CDR3 loop is CASSPRGQTDTQYF. CDR3 sequence (DNA): TGTGCCAGCAGCCCAAGAGGCCAAACAGATACGCAGTATTTT. The chain carries TRBV4-2 and TRBJ2-3; D uncertain. Between the trimmed V and J ends, which lost 4 bases and 3 bases, there was a span of 11 bases. The CDR3 is 14 residues long. Germline lookup yields CDR1 LGHNA and CDR2 YNFKEQ.

The gene calls are TRBV14 and TRBJ1-6; TRBD1 is a possible D gene (5 bases). V lost 0 bases and J lost 9, with 9 bases in between. Germline V CDR1 and CDR2: SGHDN, FVKESK. CDR3 size: 14 residues. CDR3 sequence: CASSQDGRGSPLHF. Here the CDR3 DNA reads TGTGCCAGCAGCCAAGATGGGAGGGGTTCACCCCTCCACTTT.

The chain couples TRBV4-3 to TRBJ2-2; 8 bases are a match to TRBD2. The V and J ends lost 3 bases and 4 bases, in that order; junction bases with no gene match: 7. Germline CDR1 reads LGHNA; CDR2 reads YSLEER. The CDR3 loop spans 16 amino acids. As DNA, the CDR3 is TGCGCCAGCAGCCATCTGCGGGGGGCCTTCACCGGGGAGCTGTTTTTT. This translates into CASSHLRGAFTGELFF.

The chain joins TRBV4-2 to TRBJ1-5, with 7 bases identical to TRBD1. Trimming took 1 base from V and 0 from J; bases not matched to a gene: 3. This CDR3 has 16 residues. CDR1 and CDR2 from the germline V gene are LGHNA and YNFKEQ. In DNA, the CDR3 is TGTGCCAGCAGCCAAGGGGACAGCTATAGCAATCAGCCCCAGCATTTT. This sequence encodes CASSQGDSYSNQPQHF.

The chain couples TRBV10-3 to TRBJ2-7; 7 bases map to TRBD1. The CDR3 extends over 14 amino acids. CDR1 ENHRY and CDR2 SYGVKD come from the germline V gene. V was pared by 6 bases and J by 4 bases, with 9 bases of the junction left unmatched. CDR3 coding DNA: TGTGCCATCAGGAATCAGGGACAGAAGTACGAGCAGTACTTC. This translates into CAIRNQGQKYEQYF.

In its sample, this clone is medium-sized. The genes are TRBV7-2 and TRBJ1-5; no definite D call. Germline lookup yields CDR1 SGHTA and CDR2 FQGNSA. V was pared by 2 bases and J by 0 bases, with 5 bases between. This CDR3 has 14 amino acids. In nucleotides, the CDR3 is TGTGCCAGCAGCTTACTACCTAGCAATCAGCCCCAGCATTTT. Translation: CASSLLPSNQPQHF.

This sequence joins TRBV4-2 and TRBJ2-3; D may be TRBD2 (5 bases). This CDR3 has 16 residues. Between the trimmed V and J ends, which lost 0 bases and 1 base, there was a span of 11 bases. CDR1 is LGHNA, CDR2 YNFKEQ, per germline. The CDR3 DNA reads TGTGCCAGCAGCCAAGATCCCCGGGGAGGCACAGATACGCAGTATTTT. Its protein is CASSQDPRGGTDTQYF.

This clone occurred a few times. V is TRBV15 and J is TRBJ2-5, with D uncertain. Germline V gene data show CDR1 as LNHNV and CDR2 as YYDKDF (reference sequence). This CDR3 is 12 amino acids long. V lost 1 base to trimming and J lost 5 bases, with 5 bases between them. CDR3 loop: CATSRGPETQYF. CDR3 nucleotide sequence: TGTGCCACCAGCAGAGGGCCTGAGACCCAGTACTTC.

The rearrangement joins TRBV5-4 to TRBJ2-7; 9 bases are a match to TRBD1. The CDR3 runs to 14 residues. Germline V gives CDR1 SGHNT, CDR2 YYREEE (reference sequence). The junction had 7 bases not matched to a gene; V was cut back by 4 bases and J by 5 bases. This CDR3 reads CASSDPGQGHEQYF. CDR3 DNA sequence: TGTGCCAGCAGCGACCCGGGACAGGGCCACGAGCAGTACTTC. The whole variable domain, filled in from reference TRBV5-4 and TRBJ2-7, reads ETGVTQSPTHLIKTRGQQVTLRCSSQSGHNTVSWYQQALGQGPQFIFQYYREEENGRGNFPPRFSGLQFPNYSSELNVNALELDDSALYLCASSDPGQGHEQYFGPGTRLTVT.

This clone was observed once. V is TRBV19 and J is TRBJ1-1, with 10 bases that match TRBD1. The length of the CDR3 is 15 residues. In germline, CDR1 is LNHDA, CDR2 SQIVND (reference sequence). The V gene end was trimmed by 3 bases and the J gene end by 0 bases; junction bases not matched to a gene: 1. Here the CDR3 reads CASSMGQGMNTEAFF. For the CDR3, the DNA is TGTGCCAGTAGTATGGGACAGGGGATGAACACTGAAGCTTTCTTT. The complete variable domain, with remaining parts taken from reference TRBV19 and TRBJ1-1, reads DGGITQSPKYLFRKEGQNVTLSCEQNLNHDAMYWYRQDPGQGLRLIYYSQIVNDFQKGDIAEGYSVSREKKESFPLTVTSAQKNPTAFYLCASSMGQGMNTEAFFGQGTRLTVV.

The V call is TRBV7-3, the J call TRBJ2-3; 9 bases align to TRBD2. Germline V gene lookup returns CDR1 SGHTA and CDR2 FQGTGA. The ends lost 2 bases at V and 3 bases at J; junction bases unmatched: 3. The CDR3 covers 15 residues. The DNA for the CDR3 is TGTGCCAGCAGCTTAGGAGCGGGGGGAACAGATACGCAGTATTTT. This codes for CASSLGAGGTDTQYF.